This TCR beta chain was recorded in a study of blood T cells in healthy people across ages. It was with a sample-barcoded 5' primer and a J-beta primer mix that a second PCR of about 6 to 12 cycles was run. One entry per CDR3 protein, called by TCRdb with MiXCR from the 5' RACE reads. Of hundreds of thousands of distinct CDR3 sequences in the sample, about 46% were seen once. The CDR3 consists of 14 residues. Unmatched junction bases numbered 5, after V lost 0 bases and J lost 7 bases. Per the germline V gene, CDR1 is SGHTA and CDR2 is FQGNSA. This clonotype was seen a few times. This clonotype was obtained from a man older than 75 in good health. V gene TRBV7-2 combines with J gene TRBJ2-7; 8 bases are a match to TRBD2. The sample comprised blood. The DNA of the CDR3 is TGTGCCAGCAGCTTAGCGCTGTCGGGGGGGGAGCAGTACTTC. It yields the protein CASSLALSGGEQYF.